These 22 T cell receptor beta chains came from one sample sequenced in a study of regulatory dendritic cells for organ transplantation. Assay: immunoSEQ multiplex PCR; the TCRdb copy retains only in-frame clones and omits some. The data show about 21,000 clones, less than 90% seen once. Sorted T cells were CFSE-labeled and cultured 4 to 5 days with allogeneic regulatory or mature dendritic cells at 1:10. The antigens of these receptors remain unknown. Sequencing used naive CD4+ T cells from blood cultured with dendritic cells. Subset defined: CD45RA+ naive T cells. The receptors shown here come from a human donor in good health.

This clone was counted only a few times. The chain carries TRBV6-5 and TRBJ2-1, with TRBD2 identical over 8 bases. The junction had 13 bases not matched to a gene; V was cut back by 6 bases and J by 9 bases. This CDR3 has 15 residues. Germline values: CDR1 MNHEY, CDR2 SVGAGI. The CDR3 sequence: CASSPSAGARVEQFF. The CDR3 nucleotides are TGTGCCAGCAGCCCCTCAGCGGGAGCTAGGGTTGAGCAGTTCTTC.

This chain uses TRBV11-3 with TRBJ1-2; the match to TRBD1 covers 9 bases. CDR1 is SGHNT and CDR2 is YENEEA in the germline V gene. This CDR3 is 15 amino acids long. Trimming removed 7 bases from V and 6 bases from J; junction bases left unmatched: 12. CDR3 sequence reads: CASIHRGPKRDGYTF. The CDR3 DNA sequence: TGTGCCAGCATTCACAGGGGGCCGAAGAGGGATGGCTACACCTTC.

The V call is TRBV5-4, the J call TRBJ2-3; no firm D call. This CDR3 region has 13 residues. V lost 2 bases, J lost 0 bases, and 4 bases lay in between. CDR1 SGHNT and CDR2 YYREEE come from the germline V gene (reference sequence). Here the CDR3 reads CASSFVSTDTQYF. CDR3 nucleotides: TGTGCCAGCAGCTTCGTCAGCACAGATACGCAGTATTTT.

The chain joins TRBV19 to TRBJ1-2; D is undetermined. V gave up 3 bases and J gave up 8 bases, with 22 bases separating them. Germline assignment: CDR1 LNHDA and CDR2 SQIVND (reference sequence). The CDR3 covers 16 residues. The CDR3 region is CASSMIEGPLSSGYTF. CDR3 in DNA: TGTGCCAGTAGTATGATTGAGGGCCCGCTATCTTCCGGCTACACCTTC.

The CDR3 spells CASSYSKISYNSPLHF. CDR3 bases: TGTGCCAGCAGTTACTCGAAGATATCCTATAATTCACCCCTCCACTTT. This sequence joins TRBV6-5 and TRBJ1-6; D is undetermined. This CDR3 region has 16 residues. V dropped 0 bases and J dropped 1 base, with 7 bases sitting between them. In germline, CDR1 is MNHEY, CDR2 SVGAGI.

V usage is TRBV2 and J usage is TRBJ2-7; the D is unclear. This CDR3 has 11 residues. Between the trimmed V and J ends, which lost 4 bases and 3 bases, there was a span of 4 bases. Germline CDR1 SNHLY, CDR2 FYNNEI. Here the CDR3 DNA reads TGTGCCAGCAGTGCCTACTACGAGCAGTACTTC. Translated, it gives CASSAYYEQYF.

This chain links TRBV13 with TRBJ2-2; no firm D call. With 5 bases removed from V and 5 bases from J, the gap between germline ends came to 6 bases. This CDR3 has 12 amino acids. CDR1 and CDR2 from the germline V gene are PRHDT and FYEKMQ (reference sequence). The CDR3, as DNA: TGTGCCAGCAGCCAACAGACCGGGGAGCTGTTTTTT. This encodes CASSQQTGELFF.

The CDR3 region has the DNA TGTGCCAGCAGCTTAGGTCGGGGTCGGGGGGCCGAGCAGTACTTC. Protein sequence: CASSLGRGRGAEQYF. This rearrangement joins TRBV7-8 to TRBJ2-7; TRBD2 might be the D (7 bases). CDR1 and CDR2 from the germline V gene are SGHVS and FQNEAQ. Trimming pared 1 base from V and 6 bases from J, leaving 16 bases between. The CDR3 contains 15 residues. Supplemented by reference TRBV7-8 and TRBJ2-7, the full variable domain reads GAGVSQSPRYKVAKRGQDVALRCDPISGHVSLFWYQQALGQGPEFLTYFQNEAQLDKSGLPSDRFFAERPEGSVSTLKIQRTQQEDSAVYLCASSLGRGRGAEQYFGPGTRLTVT.

The rearrangement links TRBV11-3 to TRBJ2-5; a possible D gene is TRBD1 (5 bases). The CDR3 has 13 amino acids. Germline V CDR1 and CDR2: SGHNT, YENEEA. Trimming left V 1 base short and J 3 bases short, with 6 bases between. CDR3 sequence: CASSLAREETQYF. The CDR3 DNA sequence: TGTGCCAGCAGCTTAGCCAGGGAAGAGACCCAGTACTTC.

This chain uses TRBV5-1 with TRBJ1-1, with D hard to call. This CDR3 is 16 amino acids long. Trimming removed 1 base at V and 0 bases at J, with 13 bases between. The germline CDR1 and CDR2 sequences are SGHRS and YFSETQ. The CDR3 reads CASSLTGGTMNTEAFF. In DNA, the CDR3 is TGCGCCAGCAGCTTGACGGGCGGAACCATGAACACTGAAGCTTTCTTT.

The rearrangement uses TRBV7-8 and TRBJ1-3, with D unclear. Trimming pared 1 base from V and 2 bases from J, leaving 9 bases between. The length of the CDR3 is 15 residues. Germline CDR1 and CDR2: SGHVS and FQNEAQ. Here the CDR3 reads CASSLVEDPGNTIYF. In nucleotides, the CDR3 is TGTGCCAGCAGCTTAGTTGAGGACCCTGGAAACACCATATATTTT.

V is TRBV15 and J is TRBJ2-1; TRBD2 agrees at 12 bases. J was trimmed by 9 bases and V by 0 bases; bases with no gene match: 6. Germline V CDR1 and CDR2: LNHNV, YYDKDF (reference sequence). The CDR3 totals 16 residues. The CDR3 protein is CATSREILAGGVEQFF. The CDR3 region has the DNA TGTGCCACCAGCAGAGAAATACTAGCGGGGGGTGTTGAGCAGTTCTTC. Full variable domain (outside the CDR3, taken from reference TRBV15 and TRBJ2-1): DAMVIQNPRYQVTQFGKPVTLSCSQTLNHNVMYWYQQKSSQAPKLLFHYYDKDFNNEADTPDNFQSRRPNTSFCFLDIRSPGLGDTAMYLCATSREILAGGVEQFFGPGTRLTVL.

V usage is TRBV7-3 and J usage is TRBJ2-2, with D hard to call. In germline, CDR1 is SGHTA, CDR2 FQGTGA. Trimming took 1 base from V and 6 from J, leaving 9 bases between them. The CDR3 has 14 amino acids. As DNA, the CDR3 is TGTGCCAGCAGCTTAAGACGAGATTCCGGGGAGCTGTTTTTT. Its protein is CASSLRRDSGELFF.

This clone appeared once. V and J are TRBV29-1 and TRBJ1-2, with 9 positions matching TRBD1. The V and J ends lost 6 bases and 8 bases, in that order; junction bases with no gene match: 10. The CDR3 consists of 13 residues. Germline CDR1 SQVTM, CDR2 ANQGSEA. CDR3 amino acids: CSVAGTGSGGYTF. CDR3 sequence (DNA): TGCAGCGTCGCCGGGACAGGGTCGGGGGGCTACACCTTC.

This chain connects TRBV7-2 to TRBJ1-2; D not certain. Germline V gene lookup returns CDR1 SGHTA and CDR2 FQGNSA. CDR3 size: 13 residues. V was cut by 1 base and J by 4 bases, with 7 bases left in between. As DNA, the CDR3 is TGTGCCAGCAGCTTAGTGGCTGTCTATGGCTACACCTTC. This sequence encodes CASSLVAVYGYTF.

The chain couples TRBV18 to TRBJ1-2, with D possibly matching TRBD1 (6 bases). Germline CDR1 and CDR2: KGHSH and LQKENI. The V end lost 6 bases, the J end lost 3 bases, and 17 bases lay between the germline ends. The CDR3 consists of 15 residues. The CDR3 DNA reads as TGTGCCAGCTCTCAACAACTCAGGGGTGACTATGGCTACACCTTC. Protein product: CASSQQLRGDYGYTF.

The CDR3 nucleotides read TGTGCCAGCAGCTCATTGGGGGGCTCTGGAAACACCATATATTTT. It is translated as CASSSLGGSGNTIYF. This chain links TRBV7-9 with TRBJ1-3; possible D gene TRBD1, 5 bases. V was clipped by 4 bases and J by 0 bases, with 10 bases between them. Germline values: CDR1 SEHNR, CDR2 FQNEAQ (reference sequence). The CDR3 is made up of 15 amino acids.

This sequence joins TRBV6-5 and TRBJ2-7; possible D gene TRBD2, 5 bases. Germline assignment: CDR1 MNHEY and CDR2 SVGAGI. V was trimmed by 4 bases and J by 1 base, leaving 17 bases between them. This CDR3 is built from 16 residues. Here the CDR3 reads CASSSSGVRRSYEQYF. For the CDR3, the DNA is TGTGCCAGCAGTTCGTCCGGGGTTAGAAGGTCCTACGAGCAGTACTTC.

V gene TRBV18 combines with J gene TRBJ2-7, with D maybe TRBD1 (6 bases). V lost 1 base and J lost 2, with 9 bases in between. This CDR3 is 14 amino acids long. Germline CDR1 KGHSH, CDR2 LQKENI. The CDR3 DNA is TGTGCCAGCTCACCACGGCCAGGGGCCTACGAGCAGTACTTC. Its protein is CASSPRPGAYEQYF.

The chain employs TRBV6-5 and TRBJ2-1; possibly TRBD2 for D (5 bases). The ends were cut back, 8 bases at V and 10 bases at J, with 15 bases in the middle. There are 12 residues in the CDR3. The germline V gene has CDR1 MNHEY and CDR2 SVGAGI. The CDR3 DNA sequence: TGTGCCAGCGTCGACCCGGGGAGAGAGCAGTTCTTC. Encoded protein: CASVDPGREQFF.

The chain joins TRBV18 to TRBJ2-3; tentative D call: TRBD1 (5 bases). CDR3 size: 12 residues. Trimming cost V 3 bases and J 7 bases, with 8 bases left between them. Germline V lookup: CDR1 KGHSH, CDR2 LQKENI. CDR3 DNA: TGTGCCAGCTCACCCGACAGATATACGCAGTATTTT. Its protein is CASSPDRYTQYF. The full variable domain, with the rest looked up from reference TRBV18 and TRBJ2-3, is NAGVMQNPRHLVRRRGQEARLRCSPMKGHSHVYWYRQLPEEGLKFMVYLQKENIIDESGMPKERFSAEFPKEGPSILRIQQVVRGDSAAYFCASSPDRYTQYFGPGTRLTVL.

V and J are TRBV15 and TRBJ2-7; 11 bases match TRBD2. This CDR3 comprises 17 residues. The germline V gene encodes CDR1 LNHNV and CDR2 YYDKDF (reference sequence). With V trimmed by 3 bases and J by 2 bases, 9 bases remained unmatched. In nucleotides, the CDR3 is TGTGCCACCAGCAGGGATGTCGGGACTAGCGGCGCCTACGAGCAGTACTTC. It translates to CATSRDVGTSGAYEQYF.